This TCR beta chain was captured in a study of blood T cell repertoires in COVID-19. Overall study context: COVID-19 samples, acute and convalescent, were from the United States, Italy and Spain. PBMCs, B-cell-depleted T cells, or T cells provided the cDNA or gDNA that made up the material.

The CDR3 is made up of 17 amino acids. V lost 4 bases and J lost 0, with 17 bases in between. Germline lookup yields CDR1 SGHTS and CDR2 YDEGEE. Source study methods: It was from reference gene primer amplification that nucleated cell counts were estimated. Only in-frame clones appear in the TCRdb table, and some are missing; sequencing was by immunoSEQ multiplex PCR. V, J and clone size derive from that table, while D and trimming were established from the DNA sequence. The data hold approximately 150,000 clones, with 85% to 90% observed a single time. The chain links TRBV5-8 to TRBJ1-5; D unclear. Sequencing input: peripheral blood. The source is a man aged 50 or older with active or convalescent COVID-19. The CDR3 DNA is TGTGCCAGCAGCAAAAACCGCGGAGCCGATAGCAATCAGCCCCAGCATTTT. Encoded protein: CASSKNRGADSNQPQHF.